These T cell receptor beta chains were read from a single sample in a study of T cell repertoires in cytomegalovirus infection. TCRdb passed the reads through MiXCR, listing each CDR3 protein once. The sample holds 200,000 to 300,000 distinct CDR3 sequences, roughly 12% seen once. Specimen: PBMCs. All receptors come from a human donor in good health (CMV status not recorded). Some clones in this sample may be carry-over from other donors' samples. Both conserved end residues are part of each CDR3. A D gene is named only where the DNA matches it firmly. Expanded clones are given a class, and other clones once, few, many or no size at all.

many | TRBJ2-3 | - | TRBV7-2 | CASSTGLSTDTQYF | TGTGCCAGCAGCACGGGACTTAGCACAGATACGCAGTATTTT
- | TRBJ2-7 | - | TRBV5-6 | CASSLVDSNYKDEQYF | TGTGCCAGCAGCTTGGTGGACAGCAACTATAAGGACGAGCAGTACTTC
few | TRBJ2-2 | - | TRBV12-3/TRBV12-4 | CASSLSGIGELFF | TGTGCCAGCAGTTTATCCGGGATCGGGGAGCTGTTTTTT
many | TRBJ2-5 | TRBD2 | TRBV19 | CASSIGGLAGQKETQYF | TGTGCCAGTAGTATAGGGGGACTAGCGGGACAAAAGGAGACCCAGTACTTC
few | TRBJ1-1 | - | TRBV19 | CASSSLRGGTEAFF | TGTGCCAGCTCATCTCTCAGGGGCGGCACTGAAGCTTTCTTT
- | TRBJ2-2 | - | TRBV7-6 | CASIKGNTGELFF | TGTGCCAGCATAAAGGGTAACACCGGGGAGCTGTTTTTT
many | TRBJ2-1 | TRBD2 | TRBV7-3 | CASSLLAGVGYNEQFF | TGTGCCAGCAGCTTACTAGCGGGAGTAGGCTACAATGAGCAGTTCTTC
once | TRBJ1-2 | - | TRBV13 | CASSLSRGGYTF | TGTGCCAGCAGCTTGAGTCGAGGTGGCTACACCTTC
many | TRBJ2-7 | TRBD1 | TRBV7-9 | CASSIRDRDYEQYF | TGTGCCAGCAGCATCCGGGACAGGGACTACGAGCAGTACTTC
- | TRBJ1-1 | - | TRBV29-1 | CSAQTPVNTEAFF | TGCAGCGCCCAGACTCCAGTGAACACTGAAGCTTTCTTT
- | TRBJ2-7 | - | TRBV20-1 | CSANQGPGEQYF | TGCAGTGCTAATCAGGGACCTGGCGAGCAGTACTTC
many | TRBJ1-3 | - | TRBV12-3/TRBV12-4 | CASTRGQGGNTIYF | TGTGCCAGCACCCGGGGGCAGGGGGGAAACACCATATATTTT
many | TRBJ2-4 | TRBD2 | TRBV6-2/TRBV6-3 | CASSYSPIRGGFENIQYF | TGTGCCAGCAGTTACTCACCTATCCGGGGGGGTTTTGAAAACATTCAGTACTTC
many | TRBJ2-7 | - | TRBV7-2 | CASSLEVGEQYF | TGTGCCAGCAGCTTAGAGGTGGGGGAGCAGTACTTC
many | TRBJ1-2 | - | TRBV6-2/TRBV6-3 | CASRGGNDYGYTF | TGTGCCAGCAGAGGCGGGAACGACTATGGCTACACCTTC
few | TRBJ2-5 | - | TRBV28 | CASRSTRETQYF | TGTGCCAGCAGGAGTACAAGGGAGACCCAGTACTTC
- | TRBJ2-3 | - | TRBV7-3 | CASSLLGGSSTDTQYF | TGTGCCAGCAGCTTACTTGGCGGGTCGAGCACAGATACGCAGTATTTT
few | TRBJ2-5 | - | TRBV6-5 | CASSSLTLRETQYF | TGTGCCAGCAGCTCCCTGACTCTGCGAGAGACCCAGTACTTC
many | TRBJ1-1 | - | TRBV19 | CASSTGGAYTEAFF | TGTGCCAGTAGTACAGGAGGGGCGTACACTGAAGCTTTCTTT
few | TRBJ1-1 | TRBD1 | TRBV28 | CASSPSTGGNTEAFF | TGTGCCAGCAGCCCCTCCACAGGGGGGAACACTGAAGCTTTCTTT
- | TRBJ1-2 | - | TRBV12-3/TRBV12-4 | CASSLGAGFEGYTF | TGTGCCAGCAGTTTAGGGGCAGGTTTCGAGGGCTACACCTTC
many | TRBJ1-2 | - | TRBV7-2 | CASSLEGSSGYTF | TGTGCCAGCAGCTTAGAGGGGAGTTCAGGGTACACCTTC
- | TRBJ1-1 | - | TRBV6-6 | CASGGGAAYTEAFF | TGTGCCAGCGGGGGGGGGGCCGCATACACTGAAGCTTTCTTT
- | TRBJ1-1 | - | TRBV28 | CASSFGPRYTEAFF | TGTGCCAGCAGTTTTGGACCGAGGTACACTGAAGCTTTCTTT
many | TRBJ2-4 | - | TRBV28 | CASSLSRNIQYF | TGTGCCAGCAGTTTAAGTCGAAACATTCAGTACTTC
- | TRBJ2-7 | TRBD2 | TRBV28 | CASSLRASGRIWSEQYF | TGTGCCAGCAGTTTACGGGCTAGCGGGAGGATCTGGAGCGAGCAGTACTTC
once | TRBJ2-1 | TRBD1 | TRBV5-1 | CASSLEGTGRHEQFF | TGCGCCAGCAGCTTGGAAGGGACAGGGCGGCATGAGCAGTTCTTC
many | TRBJ2-7 | TRBD2 | TRBV7-2 | CASSFGLADEQYF | TGTGCCAGCAGCTTCGGACTAGCCGACGAGCAGTACTTC
- | TRBJ2-3 | - | TRBV5-4 | CASSAGGPSTDTQYF | TGTGCCAGCAGCGCTGGGGGGCCGAGCACAGATACGCAGTATTTT
many | TRBJ2-2 | - | TRBV7-2 | CASSLFDTGELFF | TGTGCCAGCAGCTTATTTGATACCGGGGAGCTGTTTTTT
- | TRBJ2-5 | TRBD2 | TRBV20-1 | CSARGRGGLAGDLMETQYF | TGCAGTGCTAGAGGTAGAGGCGGGCTAGCGGGAGATCTTATGGAGACCCAGTACTTC
many | TRBJ2-5 | TRBD2 | TRBV28 | CASGLAGGVETQYF | TGTGCCAGCGGGTTAGCGGGAGGGGTAGAGACCCAGTACTTC
few | TRBJ1-2 | - | TRBV6-4 | CASSDSAGTGGYTF | TGTGCCAGCAGTGACTCGGCAGGTACCGGCGGCTACACCTTC
- | TRBJ2-2 | - | TRBV2 | CASKDTYTEELFF | TGTGCCAGCAAGGACACCTACACCGAGGAGCTGTTTTTT
few | TRBJ2-6 | TRBD1 | TRBV19 | CASSMMGQGVSGANVLTF | TGTGCCAGTAGTATGATGGGACAGGGAGTATCAGGGGCCAACGTCCTGACTTTC
- | TRBJ2-1 | TRBD2 | TRBV2 | CASSPFLTSGIQSEQFF | TGTGCCAGCAGCCCATTTTTGACTAGCGGGATACAAAGTGAGCAGTTCTTC
few | TRBJ2-3 | - | TRBV5-4 | CASSLGSPSTDTQYF | TGTGCCAGCAGCTTGGGCTCCCCGAGCACAGATACGCAGTATTTT
- | TRBJ2-1 | - | TRBV3-1 | CASSQGLRAGPYNEQFF | TGTGCCAGCAGTCAAGGCCTGCGGGCGGGCCCCTACAATGAGCAGTTCTTC
- | TRBJ1-4 | - | TRBV7-6 | CASSLDLDEKLFF | TGTGCCAGCAGCTTGGACCTTGATGAAAAACTGTTTTTT
many | TRBJ2-5 | - | TRBV2 | CASSEDTETQYF | TGTGCCAGCAGTGAGGACACAGAGACCCAGTACTTC
many | TRBJ2-3 | - | TRBV11-2 | CASSLDQLVGTQYF | TGTGCCAGCAGCTTAGATCAACTAGTCGGTACGCAGTATTTT
many | TRBJ2-7 | TRBD2 | TRBV7-2 | CASSSGLAGGYEQYF | TGTGCCAGCAGCTCTGGACTAGCGGGAGGTTACGAGCAGTACTTC
many | TRBJ2-1 | TRBD2 | TRBV7-9 | CASSSTGGGEQFF | TGTGCCAGCAGCTCGACGGGAGGGGGTGAGCAGTTCTTC
- | TRBJ2-3 | TRBD1 | TRBV7-9 | CASSRQGQPTDTQYF | TGTGCCAGCAGCCGACAGGGACAGCCCACAGATACGCAGTATTTT
many | TRBJ1-2 | TRBD1 | TRBV6-5 | CASSYSIGAGQGADGYTF | TGTGCCAGCAGTTACTCGATTGGAGCGGGACAGGGGGCGGATGGCTACACCTTC
many | TRBJ1-2 | TRBD1 | TRBV25-1 | CASSTTSRDRVGYTF | TGTGCCAGCAGCACGACCTCCCGGGACAGAGTAGGCTACACCTTC
few | TRBJ2-1 | - | TRBV28 | CASITGSSYNEQFF | TGTGCCAGTATTACAGGGAGCTCCTACAATGAGCAGTTCTTC
- | TRBJ1-5 | TRBD1 | TRBV30 | CAWSATGGVGRNQPQHF | TGTGCCTGGAGTGCGACAGGGGGAGTAGGGCGGAATCAGCCCCAGCATTTT